This paragraph covers one TCR beta chain sequence. The authors carried out high-throughput sequencing of TCR beta. They applied it to CD8+ and CD4+ T cells obtained from blood. The TEMRA cells underwent FACS enrichment, while the CD8+ and CD4+ T cells underwent negative isolation. Germline V gene sequence: CDR1 MNHEY, CDR2 SVGAGI. Trimming stripped 8 bases from V and 12 bases from J, with 17 bases between. CDR3 length: 11 amino acids. RNA totalling about 0.45 to 1 ug underwent reverse transcription with random hexamers. Amplification of TCR beta CDR3 was carried out by immunoSEQ multiplex PCR, which covered 54 Vbeta and 13 Jbeta segments. One entry per CDR3 protein results from TCRdb running MiXCR on the immunoSEQ multiplex PCR reads. The table has 120,000 or so distinct CDR3 sequences, around 94% seen once. This record comes from a study of CD8 T cells in Susac syndrome.

The rearrangement links TRBV6-5 to TRBJ2-7; unclear D gene. The source of this sequence is a human donor with multiple sclerosis. The sequenced material came from CD4+ T cells from PBMCs. Here the CDR3 DNA reads TGTGCCAGCTCCATCCCGCAGGTACCGTACTTC. This encodes CASSIPQVPYF.